This T cell receptor (beta chain) emerged from a study of beta chain features in type 1 diabetes. Notes on the study in general: A definitive answer on HLA type influencing TCRB rearrangement was not reached here.

There are a few counts of this clone. Antigen: not known. The germline CDR1 and CDR2 sequences are GTSNPN and SVGIG (reference sequence). V shed 3 bases and J 7 bases; nucleotides not matched to a gene: 6. The CDR3 is made up of 14 amino acids. Since all of the isolated RNA was reverse transcribed, expressed TCRB transcripts were what got sequenced. The method was immunoSEQ multiplex PCR; TCRdb's version includes in-frame clones alone and lacks a portion of them. The repertoire consists of over 150,000 clones, with 8.1% occurring once and the leading ten covering less than 0.85%. The clonotype comes from a young man in good health. The genes are TRBV30 and TRBJ2-2, with 9 bases that match TRBD2. The sequencing sample was made of central memory CD4+ T cells from blood. CDR3 DNA sequence: TGTGCCTGGAGGCGCGGGAGGGCCGGCGGGGAGCTGTTTTTT. Amino acid sequence: CAWRRGRAGGELFF.